The present entry profiles one T cell receptor beta chain with its context. These data come from a study of blood T cell repertoires in COVID-19. Study overall: Researchers got acute and convalescent COVID-19 samples from the United States, Italy and Spain. Sample material is recorded as cDNA or gDNA derived from T cells, B-cell-depleted T cells, or PBMCs.

Original handling: Nucleated cell number was recorded as an estimate derived from reference gene primer amplification. TCRdb's table, derived via immunoSEQ multiplex PCR, lists solely in-frame clones and lacks some. The V and J calls and clone size are taken from that table; D and trimming were inferred from the DNA. The sample lists 17,000 or so clones; around nine tenths were seen once. From germline, CDR1 is WNHNN and CDR2 SYGVQD (reference sequence). With 0 bases clipped from V and 7 bases from J, the junction kept 15 bases outside the gene matches. The CDR3 length is 19 residues. The rearrangement uses TRBV10-1 and TRBJ2-1, with 10 bases identical to TRBD2. The specimen sequenced was peripheral blood. The TCR originated in a human donor in a cohort sampled during active COVID-19. The CDR3 reads CASSESKGGSGRAVNEQFF. The CDR3 DNA follows: TGCGCCAGCAGTGAGTCGAAAGGGGGCAGCGGGAGGGCCGTAAATGAGCAGTTCTTC.